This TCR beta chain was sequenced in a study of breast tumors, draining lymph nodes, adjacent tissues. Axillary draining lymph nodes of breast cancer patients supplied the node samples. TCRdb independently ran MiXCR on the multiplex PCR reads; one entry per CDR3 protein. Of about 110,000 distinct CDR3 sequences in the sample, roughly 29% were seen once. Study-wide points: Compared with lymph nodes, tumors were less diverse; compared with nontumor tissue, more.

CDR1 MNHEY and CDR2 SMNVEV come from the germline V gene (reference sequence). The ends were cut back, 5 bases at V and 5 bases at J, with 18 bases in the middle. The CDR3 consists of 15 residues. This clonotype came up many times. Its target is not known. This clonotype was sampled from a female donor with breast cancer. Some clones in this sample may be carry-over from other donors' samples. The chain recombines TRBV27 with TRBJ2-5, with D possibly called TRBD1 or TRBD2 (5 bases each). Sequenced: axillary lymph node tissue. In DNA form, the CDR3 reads TGTGCCAGCAGTCAATCGGTGACGAGGGGCGAGACCCAGTACTTC. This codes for CASSQSVTRGETQYF.